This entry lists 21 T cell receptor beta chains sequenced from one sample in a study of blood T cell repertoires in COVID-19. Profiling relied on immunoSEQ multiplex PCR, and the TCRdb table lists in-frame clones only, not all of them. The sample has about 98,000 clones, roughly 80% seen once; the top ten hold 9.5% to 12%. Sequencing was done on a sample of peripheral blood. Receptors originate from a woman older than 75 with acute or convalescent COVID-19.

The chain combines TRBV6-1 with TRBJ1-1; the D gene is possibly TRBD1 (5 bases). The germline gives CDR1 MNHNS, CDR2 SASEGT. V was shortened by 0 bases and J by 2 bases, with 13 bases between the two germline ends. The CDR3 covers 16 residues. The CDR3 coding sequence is TGTGCCAGCAGTGAAGCAGGGGCGGTTTTCAACACTGAAGCTTTCTTT. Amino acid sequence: CASSEAGAVFNTEAFF.

The CDR3 nucleotides read TGTGCCAGCAGTTCTATCATAAGGCCGGGCCGAGGGAATGAGCAGTTCTTC. Translating it yields CASSSIIRPGRGNEQFF. The gene calls are TRBV6-2 or TRBV6-3 and TRBJ2-1, with a possible D match to TRBD2 (5 bases). V lost 4 bases, J lost 7 bases, and 23 bases lay in between. Germline loops: CDR1 MNHEY, CDR2 SVGEGT. There are 17 residues in the CDR3.

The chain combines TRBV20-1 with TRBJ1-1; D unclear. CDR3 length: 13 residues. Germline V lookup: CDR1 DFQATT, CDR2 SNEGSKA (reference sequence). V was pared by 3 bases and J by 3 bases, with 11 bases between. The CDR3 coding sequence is TGCAGTGCTAGTCGGGAGGTGGACACTGAAGCTTTCTTT. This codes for CSASREVDTEAFF.

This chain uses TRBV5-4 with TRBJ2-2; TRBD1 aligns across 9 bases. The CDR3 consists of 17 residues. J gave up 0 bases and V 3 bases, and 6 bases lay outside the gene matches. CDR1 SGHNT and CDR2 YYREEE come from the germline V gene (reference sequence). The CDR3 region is CASSWGQGPANTGELFF. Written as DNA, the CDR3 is TGTGCCAGCAGCTGGGGACAGGGCCCCGCGAACACCGGGGAGCTGTTTTTT.

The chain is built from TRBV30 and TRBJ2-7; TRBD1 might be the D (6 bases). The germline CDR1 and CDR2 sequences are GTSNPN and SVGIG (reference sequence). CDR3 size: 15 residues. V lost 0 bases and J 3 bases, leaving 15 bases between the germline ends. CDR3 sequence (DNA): TGTGCCTGGAGTGTACCCGGGACAACATACTACGAGCAGTACTTC. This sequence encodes CAWSVPGTTYYEQYF.

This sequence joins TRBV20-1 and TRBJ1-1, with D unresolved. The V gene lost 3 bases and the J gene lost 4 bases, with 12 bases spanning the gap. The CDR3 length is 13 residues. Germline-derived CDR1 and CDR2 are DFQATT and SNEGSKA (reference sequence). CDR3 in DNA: TGCAGTGCTAGTCGCCCGGAGGTCACTGAAGCTTTCTTT. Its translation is CSASRPEVTEAFF.

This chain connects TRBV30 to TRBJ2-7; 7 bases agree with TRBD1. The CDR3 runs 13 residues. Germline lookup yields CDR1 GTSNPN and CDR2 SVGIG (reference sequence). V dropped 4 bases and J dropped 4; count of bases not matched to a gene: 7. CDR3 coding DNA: TGTGCCTGGAAGGGGGCAGGGTGGTACGAGCAGTACTTC. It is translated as CAWKGAGWYEQYF.

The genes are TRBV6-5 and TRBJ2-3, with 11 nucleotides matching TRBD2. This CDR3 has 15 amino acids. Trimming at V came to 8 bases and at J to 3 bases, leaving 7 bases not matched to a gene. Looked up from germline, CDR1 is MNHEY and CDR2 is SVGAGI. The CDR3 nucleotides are TGTGCCAGCCTCCAGGGGACTAGCGGAACAGATACGCAGTATTTT. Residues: CASLQGTSGTDTQYF.

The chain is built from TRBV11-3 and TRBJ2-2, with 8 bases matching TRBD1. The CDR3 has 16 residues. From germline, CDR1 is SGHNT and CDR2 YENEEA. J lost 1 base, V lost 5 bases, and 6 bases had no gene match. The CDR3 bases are TGTGCCAGCAGCATCCGGACAGGGTTGAACACCGGGGAGCTGTTTTTT. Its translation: CASSIRTGLNTGELFF.

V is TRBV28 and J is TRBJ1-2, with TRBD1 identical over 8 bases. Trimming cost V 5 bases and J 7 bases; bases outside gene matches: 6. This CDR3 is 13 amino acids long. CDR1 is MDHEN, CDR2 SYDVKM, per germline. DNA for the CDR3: TGTGCCAGCAGTAACCCGACAGGGGCTGGCTACACCTTC. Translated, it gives CASSNPTGAGYTF.

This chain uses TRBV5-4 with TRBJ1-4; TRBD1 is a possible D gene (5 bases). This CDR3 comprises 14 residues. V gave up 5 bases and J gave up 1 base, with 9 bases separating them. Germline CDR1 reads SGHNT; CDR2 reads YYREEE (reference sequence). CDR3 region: CASRPQGTNEKLFF. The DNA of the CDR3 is TGTGCCAGCAGACCTCAGGGAACTAATGAAAAACTGTTTTTT.

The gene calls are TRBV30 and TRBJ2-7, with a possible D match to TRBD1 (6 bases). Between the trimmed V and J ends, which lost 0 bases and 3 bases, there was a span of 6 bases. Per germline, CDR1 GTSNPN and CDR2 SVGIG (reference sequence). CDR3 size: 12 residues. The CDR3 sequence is CAWSVQGYEQYF. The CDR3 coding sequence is TGTGCCTGGAGTGTACAGGGCTACGAGCAGTACTTC. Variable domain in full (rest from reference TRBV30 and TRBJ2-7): SQTIHQWPATLVQPVGSPLSLECTVEGTSNPNLYWYRQAAGRGLQLLFYSVGIGQISSEVPQNLSASRPQDRQFILSSKKLLLSDSGFYLCAWSVQGYEQYFGPGTRLTVT.

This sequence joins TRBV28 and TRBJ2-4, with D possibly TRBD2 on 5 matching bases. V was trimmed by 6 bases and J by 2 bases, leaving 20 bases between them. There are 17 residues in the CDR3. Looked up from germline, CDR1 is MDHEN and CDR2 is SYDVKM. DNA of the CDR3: TGTGCCAGCAGACACCCTCGGAGGACCGAAACCAAAAACATTCAGTACTTC. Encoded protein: CASRHPRRTETKNIQYF. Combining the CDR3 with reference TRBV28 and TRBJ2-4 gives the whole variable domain DVKVTQSSRYLVKRTGEKVFLECVQDMDHENMFWYRQDPGLGLRLIYFSYDVKMKEKGDIPEGYSVSREKKERFSLILESASTNQTSMYLCASRHPRRTETKNIQYFGAGTRLSVL.

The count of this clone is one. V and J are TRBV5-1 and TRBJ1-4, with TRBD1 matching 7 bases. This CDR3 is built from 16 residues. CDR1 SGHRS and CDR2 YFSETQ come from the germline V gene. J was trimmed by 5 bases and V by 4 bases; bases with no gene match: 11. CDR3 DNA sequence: TGCGCCAGCAGCATTCTGGGGGCAGGGGGGAATGAAAAACTGTTTTTT. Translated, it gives CASSILGAGGNEKLFF.

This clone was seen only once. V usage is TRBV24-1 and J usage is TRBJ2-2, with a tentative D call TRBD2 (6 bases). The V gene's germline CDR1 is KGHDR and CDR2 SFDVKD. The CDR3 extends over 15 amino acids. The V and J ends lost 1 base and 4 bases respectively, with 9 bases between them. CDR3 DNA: TGTGCCACCAGTGATTTTGGGGGGTTCACCGGGGAGCTGTTTTTT. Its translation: CATSDFGGFTGELFF.

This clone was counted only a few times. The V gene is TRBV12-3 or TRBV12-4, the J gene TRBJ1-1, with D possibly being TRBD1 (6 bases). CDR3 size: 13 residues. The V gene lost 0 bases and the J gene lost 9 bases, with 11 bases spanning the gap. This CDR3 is CASSLALRDKAFF. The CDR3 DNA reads TGTGCCAGCAGTTTAGCCCTCCGGGACAAAGCTTTCTTT.

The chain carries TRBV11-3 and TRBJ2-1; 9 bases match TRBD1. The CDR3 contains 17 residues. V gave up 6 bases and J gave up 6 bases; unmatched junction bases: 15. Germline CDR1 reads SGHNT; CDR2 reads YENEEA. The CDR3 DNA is TGTGCCAGCAGTAGAGGGGGGAAACAGGGGGCTCTCAATGAGCAGTTCTTC. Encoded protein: CASSRGGKQGALNEQFF.

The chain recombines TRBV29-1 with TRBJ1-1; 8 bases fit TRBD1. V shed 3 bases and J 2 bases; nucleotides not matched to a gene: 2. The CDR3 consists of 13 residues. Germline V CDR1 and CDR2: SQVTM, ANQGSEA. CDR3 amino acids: CSVDSGGNTEAFF. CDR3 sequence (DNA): TGCAGCGTTGACTCAGGGGGCAACACTGAAGCTTTCTTT.

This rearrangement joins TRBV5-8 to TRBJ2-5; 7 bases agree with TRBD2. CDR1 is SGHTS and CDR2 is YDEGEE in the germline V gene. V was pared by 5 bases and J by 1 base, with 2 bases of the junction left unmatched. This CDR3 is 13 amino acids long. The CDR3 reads CASRGGGQETQYF. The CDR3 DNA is TGTGCCAGCAGGGGCGGGGGCCAAGAGACCCAGTACTTC. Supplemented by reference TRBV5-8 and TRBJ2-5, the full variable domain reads EAGVTQSPTHLIKTRGQQATLRCSPISGHTSVYWYQQALGLGLQFLLWYDEGEERNRGNFPPRFSGRQFPNYSSELNVNALELEDSALYLCASRGGGQETQYFGPGTRLLVL.

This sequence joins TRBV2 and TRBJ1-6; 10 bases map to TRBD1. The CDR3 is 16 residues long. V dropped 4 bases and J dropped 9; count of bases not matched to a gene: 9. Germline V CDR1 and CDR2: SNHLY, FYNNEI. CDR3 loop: CASSGEPGQGLSPLHF. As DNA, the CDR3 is TGTGCCAGCAGTGGGGAACCGGGACAGGGGCTTTCACCCCTCCACTTT.

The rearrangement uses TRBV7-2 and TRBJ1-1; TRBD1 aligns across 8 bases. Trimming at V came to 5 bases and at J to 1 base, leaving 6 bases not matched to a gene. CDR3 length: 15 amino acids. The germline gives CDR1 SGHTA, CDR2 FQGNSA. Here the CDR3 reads CASSTGQGPNTEAFF. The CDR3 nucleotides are TGTGCCAGCAGCACAGGACAGGGACCGAACACTGAAGCTTTCTTT. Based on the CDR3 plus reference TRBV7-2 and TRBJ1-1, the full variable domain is GAGVSQSPSNKVTEKGKDVELRCDPISGHTALYWYRQSLGQGLEFLIYFQGNSAPDKSGLPSDRFSAERTGGSVSTLTIQRTQQEDSAVYLCASSTGQGPNTEAFFGQGTRLTVV.